Shown below are 13 T cell receptor beta chains from a single sample sequenced in a study of T cell changes during pregnancy in multiple sclerosis. TCRdb's copy holds only in-frame clones and misses some; the assay was immunoSEQ multiplex PCR. This table has about 69,000 clones, approximately 92% appearing once. This sample comprised peripheral blood, obtained in the third trimester of pregnancy. These receptors originate from a female donor in good health, enrolled as a control in a pregnancy study.

V usage is TRBV15 and J usage is TRBJ2-7; 11 positions match TRBD2. The ends lost 0 bases at V and 2 bases at J; junction bases unmatched: 3. CDR3 length equals 16 residues. Per the germline V gene, CDR1 is LNHNV and CDR2 is YYDKDF (reference sequence). In DNA form, the CDR3 reads TGTGCCACCAGCAGAGATCGACTAGCGGGGACCTACGAGCAGTACTTC. This translates into CATSRDRLAGTYEQYF.

The chain couples TRBV7-2 to TRBJ2-1; 10 bases align to TRBD2. V lost 2 bases to trimming and J lost 3 bases; unmatched junction nucleotides: 13. This CDR3 is 19 amino acids long. Germline-derived CDR1 and CDR2 are SGHTA and FQGNSA. The CDR3 sequence is CASSLSTSGEIENYNEQFF. For the CDR3, the DNA is TGTGCCAGCAGCTTAAGTACTAGCGGGGAGATAGAAAACTACAATGAGCAGTTCTTC.

The rearrangement joins TRBV10-3 to TRBJ1-1; perhaps TRBD1 as D (6 bases). The germline V gene encodes CDR1 ENHRY and CDR2 SYGVKD. The CDR3 covers 13 residues. Trimming removed 11 bases from V and 0 bases from J, with 13 bases in between. In DNA, the CDR3 is TGTGCCCTTCAAGACAGGTTGAACACTGAAGCTTTCTTT. Its translation: CALQDRLNTEAFF.

The chain joins TRBV2 to TRBJ1-6; no definite D call. Looked up from germline, CDR1 is SNHLY and CDR2 is FYNNEI. CDR3 length equals 12 residues. The V end was cut by 6 bases, the J end by 10 bases, with 10 bases between. CDR3 DNA sequence: TGTGCCAGCAGGGGCCAAAGCTCACCCCTCCACTTT. This codes for CASRGQSSPLHF.

This chain uses TRBV7-9 with TRBJ1-5; D is perhaps TRBD1 (5 bases). Trimming removed 1 base from V and 0 bases from J, with 7 bases in between. The CDR3 is 15 residues long. The germline gives CDR1 SEHNR, CDR2 FQNEAQ (reference sequence). CDR3 nucleotides: TGTGCCAGCAGCTTAGGGACACATAGCAATCAGCCCCAGCATTTT. Protein sequence: CASSLGTHSNQPQHF.

This chain connects TRBV19 to TRBJ1-5, with unresolved D. Germline loops: CDR1 LNHDA, CDR2 SQIVND (reference sequence). V was shortened by 1 base and J by 8 bases, with 12 bases between the two germline ends. The CDR3 has 14 amino acids. The CDR3 region is CASSIVHNLEPQHF. The CDR3 region has the DNA TGTGCCAGTAGTATAGTACACAATCTTGAGCCCCAGCATTTT.

This chain uses TRBV27 with TRBJ2-7, with D possibly being TRBD2 (5 bases). CDR3 length: 16 residues. From germline, CDR1 is MNHEY and CDR2 SMNVEV (reference sequence). Trimming shortened V by 3 bases and J by 6 bases, and 21 bases separated the two germline ends. The CDR3 protein is CASSFNFVGVGIEQYF. The CDR3 nucleotides read TGTGCCAGCAGTTTTAACTTCGTCGGGGTAGGGATCGAGCAGTACTTC.

The rearrangement joins TRBV7-2 to TRBJ2-2; TRBD1 might be the D (6 bases). CDR1 and CDR2 from the germline V gene are SGHTA and FQGNSA. The germline V and J ends were trimmed by 3 bases and 1 base, with 12 bases remaining between them. This CDR3 has 16 amino acids. The CDR3 here is CASSLTGTQNTGELFF. DNA of the CDR3: TGTGCCAGCAGCTTGACCGGGACACAGAACACCGGGGAGCTGTTTTTT.

The chain combines TRBV6-5 with TRBJ1-2; D is undetermined. The CDR3 extends over 14 amino acids. V gave up 6 bases and J gave up 4 bases, with 15 bases separating them. Germline CDR1 reads MNHEY; CDR2 reads SVGAGI. This CDR3 is CASSLKWEFYGYTF. The CDR3 DNA is TGTGCCAGCAGCCTAAAATGGGAGTTCTATGGCTACACCTTC.

CDR3 protein: CSVARGTEAFF. CDR3 coding DNA: TGCAGCGTTGCCCGAGGAACTGAAGCTTTCTTT. V is TRBV29-1 and J is TRBJ1-1; D unresolved. Germline V gene lookup returns CDR1 SQVTM and CDR2 ANQGSEA. Trimming cost V 4 bases and J 5 bases, with 8 bases left between them. The CDR3 is 11 amino acids. Complete variable domain (other parts from reference TRBV29-1 and TRBJ1-1): SAVISQKPSRDICQRGTSLTIQCQVDSQVTMMFWYRQQPGQSLTLIATANQGSEATYESGFVIDKFPISRPNLTFSTLTVSNMSPEDSSIYLCSVARGTEAFFGQGTRLTVV.

J is TRBJ2-1 and V is TRBV29-1; 10 nucleotides agree with TRBD2. Losses at the gene ends were 5 bases for V and 8 bases for J; bases not matched to a gene: 9. This CDR3 comprises 14 residues. Per germline, CDR1 SQVTM and CDR2 ANQGSEA. The CDR3 sequence is CSVRASGRPDEQFF. For the CDR3, the DNA is TGCAGCGTTAGGGCTAGCGGGAGACCTGATGAGCAGTTCTTC.

The chain combines TRBV27 with TRBJ2-7, with D possibly being TRBD2 (5 bases). CDR1 is MNHEY, CDR2 SMNVEV, per germline (reference sequence). Deletions cut 6 bases from V and 6 bases from J, with 24 bases between. The length of the CDR3 is 16 residues. The CDR3: CASSAKKDYYAGEQYF. DNA of the CDR3: TGTGCCAGCAGCGCGAAAAAAGATTATTATGCGGGCGAGCAGTACTTC.

This chain connects TRBV14 to TRBJ1-4; 7 positions agree with TRBD1. The germline gives CDR1 SGHDN, CDR2 FVKESK. CDR3 size: 16 residues. The J segment lost 4 bases and the V segment lost 1 base, leaving 6 bases of the junction unmatched. The CDR3 loop is CASSQGLGQINEKLFF. In nucleotides, the CDR3 is TGTGCCAGCAGCCAAGGTTTGGGACAGATTAATGAAAAACTGTTTTTT.